This T cell receptor (beta chain) was profiled in a study of Tregs in tolerant kidney transplant recipients (dated by TCRdb to about 2019). About the study as a whole: Transplants used related donors with nonmyeloablative bone marrow transplantation; mixed chimerism was transient in the human trials. The study applied TCRbeta sequencing to find donor-specific regulatory T cells before combined kidney and bone marrow transplantation and then followed those same cells after transplant.

CDR1 and CDR2 were assigned from the germline V gene as SGHTA and FQGNSA. The CDR3 runs 15 amino acids, cysteine and phenylalanine included. The read is trimmed to its CDR3 DNA, 45 bases read in frame from base 1. Between the V and J ends, shortened by 0 bases and 5 bases respectively, the junction contains 14 bases. Genomic DNA was extracted from sorted cells with the QIAGEN DNeasy Blood and Tissue Kit for TCRbeta CDR3 sequencing. High-throughput TCRbeta CDR3 sequencing was carried out commercially through immunoSEQ, with PCR amplification with bias correction and internal controls included. On the study's bioinformatics: Unique productive TCRbeta sequences were defined by CDR3 nucleotide sequence where primers matched, and otherwise by CDR3 amino acid sequence together with Vbeta and Jbeta genes. As a correction for sorting error, sequences shared between sorted populations at a frequency ratio of 2:1 or less were discarded, and the remaining shared sequences were assigned to the higher population. A sequence was defined as donor-reactive if the sequence was expanded at least 5-fold in CFSE-low cells compared with unstimulated cells and had a frequency of at least 0.01% in CFSE-low cells. Jensen-Shannon divergence calculated on the top 100 TCRbeta sequences ranked by frequency was used to measure repertoire divergence. For any sample with multiple sequencing runs, sorting error was corrected in each run separately before the runs were pooled. The clones in this table, taken by TCRdb from immuneACCESS, are in-frame only. Not every clone is retained; where verified, under half of the shortfall comes from an unresolved V gene, and the cause of the rest is unknown. Clone size and the V and J calls come from that table; the DNA yielded D and trimming. A total of around 70,000 clones appear in this sample, roughly 89% of them only once. The ten top clones hold approximately 10% of the sample.

The time point label, as the study defines it: blood sample drawn before combined kidney and bone marrow transplant. Unstimulated Tregs (CD4+CD25+CD127-), CD4+ non-Tregs (CD4+CD25-), CD4 and CD8 cells were FACS-sorted from thawed PBMCs. The patients were a few recipients of combined kidney and bone marrow transplants from the ITN036ST trial, and samples were available only for these trial subjects. Healthy control blood was separated into PBMCs by Ficoll density gradient and cryopreserved, and patient PBMCs were collected both before and after transplant. About this clone itself: Its antigen is unknown. There are no base qualities to consult, and no much larger clone falls within one base.

Study-wide findings and limitations: For some patients the PCR primers changed over time, which made it impossible to compare the samples from those patients at the nucleotide level. Biological reproducibility was not directly addressed, though technical replication error appeared minimal. Expanding Tregs with activated donor B cells appeared to identify the most biologically relevant and donor-specific TCRbeta repertoire. Donor-specific Treg expansion was found to exceed global Treg expansion in tolerant patients, suggesting antigen-driven rather than nonspecific expansion. Because only a small number of patients were included, the study had limitations, and the results will need to be validated in larger populations as well as under other immunosuppression protocols.

Sequences were derived from CD8+ T cells from blood, sampled before the transplant. The chain was built from TRBV7-2 and TRBJ2-7; tentative D gene TRBD1, with 6 bases matching. The sequence derives from a human donor who received a combined kidney and bone marrow transplant. The CDR3 amino acid sequence is: CASSLAHRVFDEQYF. The base sequence is TGTGCCAGCAGCTTAGCCCACAGGGTTTTCGACGAGCAGTACTTC.